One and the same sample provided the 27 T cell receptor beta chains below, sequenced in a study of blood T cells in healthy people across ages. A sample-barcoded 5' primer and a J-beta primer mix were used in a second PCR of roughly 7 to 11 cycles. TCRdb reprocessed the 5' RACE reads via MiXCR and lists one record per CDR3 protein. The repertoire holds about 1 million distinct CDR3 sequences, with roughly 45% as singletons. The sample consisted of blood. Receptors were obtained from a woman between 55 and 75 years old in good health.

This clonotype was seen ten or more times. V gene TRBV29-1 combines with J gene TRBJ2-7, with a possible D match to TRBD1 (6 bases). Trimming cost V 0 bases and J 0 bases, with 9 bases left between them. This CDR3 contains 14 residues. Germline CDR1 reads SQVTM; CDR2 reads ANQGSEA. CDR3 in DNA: TGCAGCGTTGAAGATCAGGACAGCTCCTACGAGCAGTACTTC. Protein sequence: CSVEDQDSSYEQYF.

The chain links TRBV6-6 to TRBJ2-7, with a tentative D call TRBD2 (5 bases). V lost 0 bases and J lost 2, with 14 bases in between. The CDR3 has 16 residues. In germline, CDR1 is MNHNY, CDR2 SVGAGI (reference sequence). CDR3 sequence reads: CASSYSLRANPYEQYF. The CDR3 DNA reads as TGTGCCAGCAGTTACTCTTTGAGGGCCAATCCCTACGAGCAGTACTTC.

The CDR3 sequence is CSAKAGGFSNQPQHF. For the CDR3, the DNA is TGCAGTGCTAAAGCAGGGGGCTTCAGCAATCAGCCCCAGCATTTT. The V call is TRBV20-1, the J call TRBJ1-5; 8 bases fit TRBD1. Germline CDR1 and CDR2: DFQATT and SNEGSKA (reference sequence). The CDR3 has 15 amino acids. Trimming removed 4 bases from V and 1 base from J; junction bases left unmatched: 6.

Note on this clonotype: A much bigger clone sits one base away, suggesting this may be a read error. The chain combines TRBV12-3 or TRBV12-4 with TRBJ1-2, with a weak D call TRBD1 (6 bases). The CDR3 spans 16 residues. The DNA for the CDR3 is TGTACCAGCAGTTTAGAGACAGGAACCGCTAACTATGGCTACACCTTC. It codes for CTSSLETGTANYGYTF.

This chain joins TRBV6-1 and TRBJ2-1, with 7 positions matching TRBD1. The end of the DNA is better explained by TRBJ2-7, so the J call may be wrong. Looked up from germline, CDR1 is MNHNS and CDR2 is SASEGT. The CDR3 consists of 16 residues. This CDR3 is CASSGTKQGMPYEQYF. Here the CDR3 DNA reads TGTGCCAGCAGTGGGACAAAACAGGGGATGCCCTACGAGCAGTACTTC.

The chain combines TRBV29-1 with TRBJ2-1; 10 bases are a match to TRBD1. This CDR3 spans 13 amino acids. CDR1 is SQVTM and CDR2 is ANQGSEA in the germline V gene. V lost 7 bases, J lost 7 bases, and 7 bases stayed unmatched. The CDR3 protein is CSARTGGRNEQFF. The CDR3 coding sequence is TGCAGCGCCAGGACAGGGGGTAGGAATGAGCAGTTCTTC.

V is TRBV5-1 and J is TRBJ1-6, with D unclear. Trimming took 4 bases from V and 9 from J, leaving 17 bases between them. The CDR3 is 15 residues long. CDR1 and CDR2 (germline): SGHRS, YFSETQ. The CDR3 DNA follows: TGCGCCAGCAGCCCGACCGTGTCGGACGGTTCACCCCTCCACTTT. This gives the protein CASSPTVSDGSPLHF.

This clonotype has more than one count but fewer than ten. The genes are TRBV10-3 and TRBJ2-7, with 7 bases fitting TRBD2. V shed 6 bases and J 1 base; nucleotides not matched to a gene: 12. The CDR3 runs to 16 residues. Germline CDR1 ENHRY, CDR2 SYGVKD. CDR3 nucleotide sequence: TGTGCCATCAGGGGCGCGTTGACTAGCAGATCCTACGAGCAGTACTTC. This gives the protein CAIRGALTSRSYEQYF.

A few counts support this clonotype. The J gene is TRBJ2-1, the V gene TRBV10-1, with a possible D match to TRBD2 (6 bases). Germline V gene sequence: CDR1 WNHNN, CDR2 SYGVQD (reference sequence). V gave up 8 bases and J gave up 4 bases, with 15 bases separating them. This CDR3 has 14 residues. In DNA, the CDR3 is TGCGCCAGCGGGAGGCCCCTAAATTACAATGAGCAGTTCTTC. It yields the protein CASGRPLNYNEQFF.

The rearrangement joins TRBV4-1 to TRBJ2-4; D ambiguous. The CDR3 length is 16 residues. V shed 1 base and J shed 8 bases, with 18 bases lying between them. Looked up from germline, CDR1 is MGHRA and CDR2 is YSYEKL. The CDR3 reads CASSQGHVNQWDIQYF. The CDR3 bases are TGCGCCAGCAGCCAAGGTCACGTTAATCAGTGGGACATTCAGTACTTC.

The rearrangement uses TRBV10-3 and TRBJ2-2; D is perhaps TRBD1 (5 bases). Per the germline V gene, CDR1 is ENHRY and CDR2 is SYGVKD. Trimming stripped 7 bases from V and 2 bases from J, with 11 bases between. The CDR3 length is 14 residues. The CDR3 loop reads CAITATDNTGELFF. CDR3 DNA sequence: TGTGCCATCACCGCGACAGATAACACCGGGGAGCTGTTTTTT.

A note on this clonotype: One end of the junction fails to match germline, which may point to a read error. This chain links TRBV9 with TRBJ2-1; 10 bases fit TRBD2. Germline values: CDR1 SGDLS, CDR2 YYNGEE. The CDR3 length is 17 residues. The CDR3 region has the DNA TGTGCCAGTAGCGTAGAGGGAAGCGGGAGGGCCTACAATGAGCAGTTCTTC. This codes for CASSVEGSGRAYNEQFF.

As DNA, the CDR3 is TGTGCCAGCAGTTCACCGGGACAGGGTATAGCTTTCTTT. Translated: CASSSPGQGIAFF. The chain couples TRBV12-3 or TRBV12-4 to TRBJ1-1; 9 nucleotides line up with TRBD1. Trimming at V came to 4 bases and at J to 10 bases, leaving 7 bases not matched to a gene. The CDR3 consists of 13 residues.

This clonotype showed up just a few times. CDR3 in DNA: TGTGCCAGCAGCCGATCTAGCGGGAGACTGGGGGAGCAGTACTTC. It translates to CASSRSSGRLGEQYF. This sequence joins TRBV28 and TRBJ2-7; TRBD2 agrees at 10 bases. The V gene end was trimmed by 6 bases and the J gene end by 7 bases; junction bases not matched to a gene: 12. The CDR3 covers 15 residues. Germline CDR1 and CDR2: MDHEN and SYDVKM.

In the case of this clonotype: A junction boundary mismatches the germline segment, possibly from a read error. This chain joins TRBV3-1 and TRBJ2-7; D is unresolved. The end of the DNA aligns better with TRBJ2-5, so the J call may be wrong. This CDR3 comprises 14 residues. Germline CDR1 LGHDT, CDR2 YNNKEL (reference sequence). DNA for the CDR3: TGTGCCTGCAGCCAAGACAAGTTAGTGGAGACCCAGTACTTC. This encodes CACSQDKLVETQYF.

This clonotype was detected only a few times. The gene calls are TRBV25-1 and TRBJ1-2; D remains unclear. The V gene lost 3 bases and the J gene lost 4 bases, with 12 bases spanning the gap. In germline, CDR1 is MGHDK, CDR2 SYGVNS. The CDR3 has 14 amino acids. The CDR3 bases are TGTGCCAGCAGTGACTCCCGGGCCTCCTATGGCTACACCTTC. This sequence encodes CASSDSRASYGYTF.

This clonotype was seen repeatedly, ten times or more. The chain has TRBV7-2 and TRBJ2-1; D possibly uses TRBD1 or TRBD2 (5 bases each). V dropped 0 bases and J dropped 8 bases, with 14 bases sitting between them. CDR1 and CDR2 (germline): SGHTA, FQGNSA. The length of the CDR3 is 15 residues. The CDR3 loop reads CASSLAGRRGDEQFF. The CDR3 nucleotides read TGTGCCAGCAGCTTAGCGGGGAGAAGGGGTGATGAGCAGTTCTTC.

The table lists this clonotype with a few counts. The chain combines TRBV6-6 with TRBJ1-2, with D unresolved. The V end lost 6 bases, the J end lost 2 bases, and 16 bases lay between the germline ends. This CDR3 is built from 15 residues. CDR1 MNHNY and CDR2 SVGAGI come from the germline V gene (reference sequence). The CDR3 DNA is TGTGCCAGCAGGTCTCCTCGACAAGCGAACTATGGCTACACCTTC. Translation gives CASRSPRQANYGYTF.

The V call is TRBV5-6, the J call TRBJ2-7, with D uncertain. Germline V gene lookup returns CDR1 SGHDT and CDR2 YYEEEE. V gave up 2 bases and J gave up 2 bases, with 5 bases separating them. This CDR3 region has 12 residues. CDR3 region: CASSFITYEQYF. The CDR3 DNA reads TGTGCCAGCAGCTTCATCACCTACGAGCAGTACTTC.

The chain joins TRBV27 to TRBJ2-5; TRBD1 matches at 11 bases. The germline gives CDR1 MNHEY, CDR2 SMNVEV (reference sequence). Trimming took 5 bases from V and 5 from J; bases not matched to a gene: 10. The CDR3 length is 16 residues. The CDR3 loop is CASSLRTGGVGETQYF. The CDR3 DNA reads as TGTGCCAGCAGTCTCCGGACAGGGGGCGTTGGGGAGACCCAGTACTTC.

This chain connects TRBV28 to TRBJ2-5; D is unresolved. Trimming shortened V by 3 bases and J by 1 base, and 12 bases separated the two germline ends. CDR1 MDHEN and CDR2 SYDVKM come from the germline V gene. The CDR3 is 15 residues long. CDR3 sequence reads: CASSLRQSGQETQYF. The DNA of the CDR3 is TGTGCCAGCAGTTTGCGGCAGTCCGGCCAAGAGACCCAGTACTTC.

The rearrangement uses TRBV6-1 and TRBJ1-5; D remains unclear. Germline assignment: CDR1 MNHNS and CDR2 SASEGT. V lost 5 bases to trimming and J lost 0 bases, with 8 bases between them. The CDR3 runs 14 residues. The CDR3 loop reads CASSSVHSNQPQHF. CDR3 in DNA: TGTGCCAGCAGTTCCGTTCATAGCAATCAGCCCCAGCATTTT.

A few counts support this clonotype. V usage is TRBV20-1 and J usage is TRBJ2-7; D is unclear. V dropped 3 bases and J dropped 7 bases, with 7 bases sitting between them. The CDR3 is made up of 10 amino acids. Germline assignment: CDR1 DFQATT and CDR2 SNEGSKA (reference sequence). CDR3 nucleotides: TGCAGTGCTAGGGTCAATGAGCAGTACTTC. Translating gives CSARVNEQYF.

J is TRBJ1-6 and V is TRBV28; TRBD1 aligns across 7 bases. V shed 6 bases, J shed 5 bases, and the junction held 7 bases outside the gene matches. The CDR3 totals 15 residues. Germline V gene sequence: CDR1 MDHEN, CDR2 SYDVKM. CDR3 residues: CASRPAGQNNSPLHF. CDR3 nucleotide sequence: TGTGCCAGCAGACCAGCGGGACAGAATAATTCACCCCTCCACTTT. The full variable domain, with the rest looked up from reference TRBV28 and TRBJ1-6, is DVKVTQSSRYLVKRTGEKVFLECVQDMDHENMFWYRQDPGLGLRLIYFSYDVKMKEKGDIPEGYSVSREKKERFSLILESASTNQTSMYLCASRPAGQNNSPLHFGNGTRLTVT.

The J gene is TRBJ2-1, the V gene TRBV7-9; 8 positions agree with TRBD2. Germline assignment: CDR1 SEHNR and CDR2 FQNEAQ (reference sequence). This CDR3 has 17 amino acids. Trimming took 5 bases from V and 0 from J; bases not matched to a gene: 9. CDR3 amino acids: CASSPRGGLGSYNEQFF. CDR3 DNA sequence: TGTGCCAGCAGCCCCCGGGGGGGGTTAGGCTCCTACAATGAGCAGTTCTTC. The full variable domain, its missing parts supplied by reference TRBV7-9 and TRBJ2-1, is DTGVSQNPRHKITKRGQNVTFRCDPISEHNRLYWYRQTLGQGPEFLTYFQNEAQLEKSRLLSDRFSAERPKGSFSTLEIQRTEQGDSAMYLCASSPRGGLGSYNEQFFGPGTRLTVL.

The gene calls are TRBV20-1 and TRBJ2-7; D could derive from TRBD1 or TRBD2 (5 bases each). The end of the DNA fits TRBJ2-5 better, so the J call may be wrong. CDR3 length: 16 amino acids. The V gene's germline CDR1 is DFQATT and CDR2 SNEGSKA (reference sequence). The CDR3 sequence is CSALRAGTSSKATQYF. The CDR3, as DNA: TGCAGTGCTCTCCGAGCCGGGACGAGCTCCAAGGCGACCCAGTACTTC.

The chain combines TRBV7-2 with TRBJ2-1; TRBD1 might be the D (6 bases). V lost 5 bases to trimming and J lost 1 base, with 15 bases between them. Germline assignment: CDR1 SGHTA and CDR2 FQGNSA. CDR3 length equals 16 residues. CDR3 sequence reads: CASSDGTGTSYNEQFF. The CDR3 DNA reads TGTGCCAGCAGCGACGGAACCGGGACATCCTACAATGAGCAGTTCTTC.